This TCR beta chain came from a study of cytomegalovirus exposure and HLA in healthy donors. General study points: Three CMV-associated chains were confirmed in vitro to be specific for CMV antigens. Later genetic work tied a missense DCLRE1C variant to beta-chain V and J trimming.

Germline values: CDR1 LGHNA, CDR2 YNFKEQ. With 0 bases removed from V and 13 bases from J, the gap between germline ends came to 16 bases. This CDR3 spans 14 amino acids. This clone was picked up one time. The antigen is not known. Primers included in the PCR were 60 Vbeta and 13 Jbeta primers. The table came from immunoSEQ multiplex PCR; TCRdb's copy has only in-frame clones and leaves some out. Counted here are just over 200,000 clones, roughly 80% occurring once; the ten biggest clones make up 2.7%. Sequenced sample: PBMCs. This receptor was identified in a woman aged 40 to 50 in good health and CMV-seronegative. The chain is built from TRBV4-2 and TRBJ2-1; D might be TRBD1 (6 bases). The CDR3 is CASSQERGNLLQFF. The CDR3 bases are TGTGCCAGCAGCCAAGAGAGGGGGAACCTATTACAGTTCTTC.